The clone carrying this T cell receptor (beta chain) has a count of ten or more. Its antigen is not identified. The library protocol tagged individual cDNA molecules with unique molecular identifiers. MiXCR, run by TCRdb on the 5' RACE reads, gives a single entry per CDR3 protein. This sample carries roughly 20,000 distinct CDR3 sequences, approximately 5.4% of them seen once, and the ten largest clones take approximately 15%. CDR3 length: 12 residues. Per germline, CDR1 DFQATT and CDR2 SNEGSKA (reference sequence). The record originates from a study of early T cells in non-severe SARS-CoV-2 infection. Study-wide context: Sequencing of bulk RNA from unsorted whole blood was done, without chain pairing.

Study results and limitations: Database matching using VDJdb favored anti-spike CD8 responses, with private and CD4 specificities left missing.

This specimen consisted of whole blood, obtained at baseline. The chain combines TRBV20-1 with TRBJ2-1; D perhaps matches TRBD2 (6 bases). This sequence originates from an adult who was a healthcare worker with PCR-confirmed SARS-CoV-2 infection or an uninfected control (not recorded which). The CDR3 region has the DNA TGCAGCGGAGGGCAGGGATACAATGAGCAGTTCTTC. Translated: CSGGQGYNEQFF.